Detailed here is one TCR beta chain. Clones were read by immunoSEQ multiplex PCR, and TCRdb kept only the in-frame ones, dropping some. The sample yields approximately 480,000 clones, 89% seen once. These data belong to a study of blood T cell repertoires in COVID-19. Looking at the study overall: Collection of acute and convalescent COVID-19 samples took place in the United States, Italy and Spain. T cells, B-cell-depleted T cells, or PBMCs provided the cDNA or gDNA that served as material.

Trimming left V 1 base short and J 5 bases short, with 7 bases between. This CDR3 has 12 residues. Germline CDR1 and CDR2: SGHRS and YFSETQ. The sequencing input was peripheral blood. The chain employs TRBV5-1 and TRBJ2-7; a weak D match, TRBD1 (5 bases). This TCR came from a man between 18 and 29 years old with COVID-19, enrolled during active disease. CDR3 bases: TGCGCCAGCAGCTTGACAGGTAACGAGCAGTACTTC. The encoded protein is CASSLTGNEQYF.